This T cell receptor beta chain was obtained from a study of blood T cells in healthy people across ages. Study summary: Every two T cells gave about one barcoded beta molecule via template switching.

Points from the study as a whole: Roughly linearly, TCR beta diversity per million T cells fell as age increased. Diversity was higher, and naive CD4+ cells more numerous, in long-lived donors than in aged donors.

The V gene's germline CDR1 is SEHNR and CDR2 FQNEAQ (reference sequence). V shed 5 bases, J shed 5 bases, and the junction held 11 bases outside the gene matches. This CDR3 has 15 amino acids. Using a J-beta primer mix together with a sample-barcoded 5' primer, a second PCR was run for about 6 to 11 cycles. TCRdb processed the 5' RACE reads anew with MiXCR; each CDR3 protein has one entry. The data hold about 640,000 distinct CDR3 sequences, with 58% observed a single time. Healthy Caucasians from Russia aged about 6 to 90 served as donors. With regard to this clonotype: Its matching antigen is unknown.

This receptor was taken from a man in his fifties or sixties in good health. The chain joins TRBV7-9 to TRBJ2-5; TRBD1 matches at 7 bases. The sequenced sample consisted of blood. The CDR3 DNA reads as TGTGCCAGCAGCCCGACAAGGACAGGTGGGGAGACCCAGTACTTC. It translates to CASSPTRTGGETQYF. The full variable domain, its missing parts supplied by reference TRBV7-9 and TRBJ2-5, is DTGVSQNPRHKITKRGQNVTFRCDPISEHNRLYWYRQTLGQGPEFLTYFQNEAQLEKSRLLSDRFSAERPKGSFSTLEIQRTEQGDSAMYLCASSPTRTGGETQYFGPGTRLLVL.